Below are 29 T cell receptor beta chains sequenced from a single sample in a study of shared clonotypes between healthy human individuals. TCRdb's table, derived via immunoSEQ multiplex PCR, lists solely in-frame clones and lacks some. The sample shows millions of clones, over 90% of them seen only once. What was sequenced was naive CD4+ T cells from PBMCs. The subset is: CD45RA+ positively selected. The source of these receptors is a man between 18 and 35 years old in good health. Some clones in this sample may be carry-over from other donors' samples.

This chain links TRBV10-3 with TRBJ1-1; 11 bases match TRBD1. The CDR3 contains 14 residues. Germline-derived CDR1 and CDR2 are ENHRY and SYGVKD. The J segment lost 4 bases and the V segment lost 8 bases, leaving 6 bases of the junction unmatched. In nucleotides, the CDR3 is TGTGCCATCTCGGGACAGGGGGTTTTCACTGAAGCTTTCTTT. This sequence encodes CAISGQGVFTEAFF.

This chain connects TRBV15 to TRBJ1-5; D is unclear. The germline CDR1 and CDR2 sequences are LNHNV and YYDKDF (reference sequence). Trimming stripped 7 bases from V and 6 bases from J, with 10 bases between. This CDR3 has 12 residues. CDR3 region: CATTRAGQPQHF. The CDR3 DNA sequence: TGTGCCACCACTCGGGCTGGTCAGCCCCAGCATTTT.

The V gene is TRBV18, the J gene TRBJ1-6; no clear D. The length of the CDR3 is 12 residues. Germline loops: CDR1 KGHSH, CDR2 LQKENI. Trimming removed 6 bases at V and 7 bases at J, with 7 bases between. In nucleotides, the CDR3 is TGTGCCAGCTCCCTCCGGAATTCACCCCTCCACTTT. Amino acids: CASSLRNSPLHF. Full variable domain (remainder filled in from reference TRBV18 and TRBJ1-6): NAGVMQNPRHLVRRRGQEARLRCSPMKGHSHVYWYRQLPEEGLKFMVYLQKENIIDESGMPKERFSAEFPKEGPSILRIQQVVRGDSAAYFCASSLRNSPLHFGNGTRLTVT.

The CDR3 protein is CASSGDLLETQYF. The CDR3 nucleotides read TGTGCCAGCAGCGGGGACTTACTAGAGACCCAGTACTTC. V and J are TRBV5-4 and TRBJ2-5; D possibly corresponds to TRBD2 (6 bases). CDR3 size: 13 residues. The V gene's germline CDR1 is SGHNT and CDR2 YYREEE (reference sequence). The V and J ends lost 4 bases and 4 bases respectively, with 11 bases between them.

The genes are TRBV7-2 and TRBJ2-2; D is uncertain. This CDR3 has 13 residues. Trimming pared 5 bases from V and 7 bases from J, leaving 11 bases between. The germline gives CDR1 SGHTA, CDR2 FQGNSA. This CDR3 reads CASSTFNGGELFF. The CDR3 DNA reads TGTGCCAGCAGCACCTTTAACGGCGGGGAGCTGTTTTTT.

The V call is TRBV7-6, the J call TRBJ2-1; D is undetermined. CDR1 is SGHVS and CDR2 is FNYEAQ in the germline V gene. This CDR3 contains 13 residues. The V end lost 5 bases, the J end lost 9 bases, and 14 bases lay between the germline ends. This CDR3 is CASSPSPLFEQFF. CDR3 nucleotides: TGTGCCAGCAGCCCTTCCCCCCTATTTGAGCAGTTCTTC.

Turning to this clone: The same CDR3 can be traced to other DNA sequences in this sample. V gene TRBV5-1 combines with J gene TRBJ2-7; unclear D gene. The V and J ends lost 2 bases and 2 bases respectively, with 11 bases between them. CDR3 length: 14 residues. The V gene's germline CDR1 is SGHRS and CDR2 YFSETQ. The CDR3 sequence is CASSLDTPPYEQYF. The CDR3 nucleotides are TGCGCCAGCAGCTTAGACACTCCCCCCTACGAGCAGTACTTC.

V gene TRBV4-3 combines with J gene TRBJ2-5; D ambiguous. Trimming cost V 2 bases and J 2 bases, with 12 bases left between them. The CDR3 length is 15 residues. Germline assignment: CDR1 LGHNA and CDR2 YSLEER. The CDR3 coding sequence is TGCGCCAGCAGCCAAACCGGGTTAGGACAAGAGACCCAGTACTTC. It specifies CASSQTGLGQETQYF.

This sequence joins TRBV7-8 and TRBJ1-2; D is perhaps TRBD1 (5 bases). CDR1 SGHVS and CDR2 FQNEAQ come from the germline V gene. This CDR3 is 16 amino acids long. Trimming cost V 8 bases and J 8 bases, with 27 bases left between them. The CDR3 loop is CASLGTHEVLLGGYTF. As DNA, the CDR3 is TGTGCCAGCTTAGGGACGCACGAAGTTCTCCTGGGAGGCTACACCTTC.

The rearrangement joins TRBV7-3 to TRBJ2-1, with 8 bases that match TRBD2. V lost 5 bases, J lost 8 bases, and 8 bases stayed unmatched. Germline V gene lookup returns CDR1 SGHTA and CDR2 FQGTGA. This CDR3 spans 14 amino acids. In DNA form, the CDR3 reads TGTGCCAGCAGCCCCGTCCCGGGAGGGTATGAGCAGTTCTTC. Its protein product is CASSPVPGGYEQFF.

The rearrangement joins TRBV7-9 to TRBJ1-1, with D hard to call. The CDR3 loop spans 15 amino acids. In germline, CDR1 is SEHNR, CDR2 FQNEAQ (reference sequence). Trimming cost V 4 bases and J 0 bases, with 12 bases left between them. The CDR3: CASSSDGVMNTEAFF. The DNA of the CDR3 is TGTGCCAGCAGCTCAGATGGGGTCATGAACACTGAAGCTTTCTTT.

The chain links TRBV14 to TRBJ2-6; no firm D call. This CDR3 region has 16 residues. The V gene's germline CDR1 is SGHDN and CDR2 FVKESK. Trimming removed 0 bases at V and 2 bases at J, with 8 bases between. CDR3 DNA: TGTGCCAGCAGCCAAGACTCGTACACTGGGGCCAACGTCCTGACTTTC. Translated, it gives CASSQDSYTGANVLTF.

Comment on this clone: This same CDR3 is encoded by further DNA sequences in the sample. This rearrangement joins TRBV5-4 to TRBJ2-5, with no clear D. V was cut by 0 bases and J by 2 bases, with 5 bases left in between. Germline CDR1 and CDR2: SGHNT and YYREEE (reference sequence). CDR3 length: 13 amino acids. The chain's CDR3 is CASSLAQQETQYF. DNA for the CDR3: TGTGCCAGCAGCTTGGCACAGCAAGAGACCCAGTACTTC.

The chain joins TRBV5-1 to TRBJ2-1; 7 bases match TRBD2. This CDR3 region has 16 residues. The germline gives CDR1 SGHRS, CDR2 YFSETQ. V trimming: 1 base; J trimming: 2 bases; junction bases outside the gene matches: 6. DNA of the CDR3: TGCGCCAGCAGCTTGAGCACTGCGGGGGCCTACAATGAGCAGTTCTTC. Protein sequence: CASSLSTAGAYNEQFF. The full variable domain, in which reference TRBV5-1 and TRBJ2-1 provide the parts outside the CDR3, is KAGVTQTPRYLIKTRGQQVTLSCSPISGHRSVSWYQQTPGQGLQFLFEYFSETQRNKGNFPGRFSGRQFSNSRSEMNVSTLELGDSALYLCASSLSTAGAYNEQFFGPGTRLTVL.

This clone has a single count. DNA of the CDR3: TGCGCCAGCAGCTTGGCCGTAGCGGGAGATACGCAGTATTTT. It encodes CASSLAVAGDTQYF. The rearrangement joins TRBV5-1 to TRBJ2-3; TRBD2 matches 7 bases. This CDR3 has 14 amino acids. Germline CDR1 and CDR2: SGHRS and YFSETQ. Unmatched junction bases numbered 3, after V lost 0 bases and J lost 5 bases.

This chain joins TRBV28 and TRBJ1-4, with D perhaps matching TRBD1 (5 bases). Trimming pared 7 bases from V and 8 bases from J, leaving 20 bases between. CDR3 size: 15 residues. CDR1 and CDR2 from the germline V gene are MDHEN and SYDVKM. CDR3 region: CASTSSGGKVEKLFF. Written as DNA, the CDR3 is TGTGCCAGCACTAGTTCGGGGGGGAAAGTCGAAAAACTGTTTTTT.

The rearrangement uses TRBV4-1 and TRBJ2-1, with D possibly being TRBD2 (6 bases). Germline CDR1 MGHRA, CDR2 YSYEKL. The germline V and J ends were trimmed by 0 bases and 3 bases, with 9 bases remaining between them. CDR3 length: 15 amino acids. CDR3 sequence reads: CASSQEWGLYNEQFF. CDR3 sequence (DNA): TGCGCCAGCAGCCAAGAGTGGGGACTCTACAATGAGCAGTTCTTC.

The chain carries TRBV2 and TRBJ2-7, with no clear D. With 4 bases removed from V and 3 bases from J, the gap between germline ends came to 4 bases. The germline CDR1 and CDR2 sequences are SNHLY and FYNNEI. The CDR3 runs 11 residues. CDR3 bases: TGTGCCAGCAGTGTCCACTACGAGCAGTACTTC. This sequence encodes CASSVHYEQYF.

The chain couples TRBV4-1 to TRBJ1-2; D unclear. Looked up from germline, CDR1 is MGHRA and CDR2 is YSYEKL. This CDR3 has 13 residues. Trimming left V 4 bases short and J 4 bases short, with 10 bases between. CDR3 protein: CASSPAHSYGYTF. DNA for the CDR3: TGCGCCAGCAGCCCGGCTCACAGCTATGGCTACACCTTC.

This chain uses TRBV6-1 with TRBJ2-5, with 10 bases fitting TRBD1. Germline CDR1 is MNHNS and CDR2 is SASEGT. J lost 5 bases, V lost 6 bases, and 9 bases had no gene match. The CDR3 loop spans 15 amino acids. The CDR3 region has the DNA TGTGCCAGCAGACGACAGGGGGCGGTCGGGGAGACCCAGTACTTC. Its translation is CASRRQGAVGETQYF.

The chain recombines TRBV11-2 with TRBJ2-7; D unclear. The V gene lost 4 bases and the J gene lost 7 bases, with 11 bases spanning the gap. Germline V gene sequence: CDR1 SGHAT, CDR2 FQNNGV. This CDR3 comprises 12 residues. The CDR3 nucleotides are TGTGCCAGCAGCTGGGCCGGTGAAGAGCAGTACTTC. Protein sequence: CASSWAGEEQYF.

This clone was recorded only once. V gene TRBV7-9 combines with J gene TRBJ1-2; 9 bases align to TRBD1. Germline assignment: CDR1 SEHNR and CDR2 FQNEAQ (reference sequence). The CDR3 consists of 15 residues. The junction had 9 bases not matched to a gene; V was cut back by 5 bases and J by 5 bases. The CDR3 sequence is CASSRAGTGTYGYTF. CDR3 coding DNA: TGTGCCAGCAGCAGGGCCGGGACAGGGACGTATGGCTACACCTTC.

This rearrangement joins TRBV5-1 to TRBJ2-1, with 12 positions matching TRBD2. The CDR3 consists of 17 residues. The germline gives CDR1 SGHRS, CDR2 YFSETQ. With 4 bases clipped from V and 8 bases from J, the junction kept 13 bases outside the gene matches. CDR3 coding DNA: TGCGCCAGCAGCGTGGGGGCACTAGCGGGAGGTTCAGATGAGCAGTTCTTC. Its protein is CASSVGALAGGSDEQFF.

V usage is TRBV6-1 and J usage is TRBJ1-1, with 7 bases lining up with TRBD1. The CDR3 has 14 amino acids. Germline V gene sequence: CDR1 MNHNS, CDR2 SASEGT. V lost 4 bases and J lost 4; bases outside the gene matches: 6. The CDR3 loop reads CASSVDRVSTEAFF. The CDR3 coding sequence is TGTGCCAGCAGTGTCGACAGGGTGAGCACTGAAGCTTTCTTT.

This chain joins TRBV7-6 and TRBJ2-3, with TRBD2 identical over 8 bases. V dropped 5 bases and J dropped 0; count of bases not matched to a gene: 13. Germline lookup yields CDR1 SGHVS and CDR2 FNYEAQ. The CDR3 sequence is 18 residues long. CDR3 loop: CASSRLPVAGTSTDTQYF. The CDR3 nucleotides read TGTGCCAGCAGCCGTCTGCCCGTAGCGGGGACTAGCACAGATACGCAGTATTTT.

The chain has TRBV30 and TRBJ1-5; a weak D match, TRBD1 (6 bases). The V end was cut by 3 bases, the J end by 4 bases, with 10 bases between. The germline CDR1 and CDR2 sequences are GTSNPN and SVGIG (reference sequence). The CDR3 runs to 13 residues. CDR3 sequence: CAWSGTQNQPQHF. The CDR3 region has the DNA TGTGCCTGGAGCGGGACACAAAATCAGCCCCAGCATTTT.

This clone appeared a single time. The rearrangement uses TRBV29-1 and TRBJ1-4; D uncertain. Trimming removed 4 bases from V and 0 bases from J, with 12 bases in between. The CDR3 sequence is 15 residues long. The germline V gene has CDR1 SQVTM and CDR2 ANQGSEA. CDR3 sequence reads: CSVVQRQATNEKLFF. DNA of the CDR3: TGCAGCGTTGTTCAGCGCCAGGCAACTAATGAAAAACTGTTTTTT. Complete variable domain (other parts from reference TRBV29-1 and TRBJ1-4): SAVISQKPSRDICQRGTSLTIQCQVDSQVTMMFWYRQQPGQSLTLIATANQGSEATYESGFVIDKFPISRPNLTFSTLTVSNMSPEDSSIYLCSVVQRQATNEKLFFGSGTQLSVL.

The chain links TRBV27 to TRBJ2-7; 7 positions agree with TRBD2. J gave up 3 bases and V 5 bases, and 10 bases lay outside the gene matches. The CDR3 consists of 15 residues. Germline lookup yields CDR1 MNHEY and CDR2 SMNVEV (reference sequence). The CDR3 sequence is CASSPYSSGGYEQYF. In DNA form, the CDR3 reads TGTGCCAGCAGTCCGTACTCTAGCGGCGGCTACGAGCAGTACTTC.

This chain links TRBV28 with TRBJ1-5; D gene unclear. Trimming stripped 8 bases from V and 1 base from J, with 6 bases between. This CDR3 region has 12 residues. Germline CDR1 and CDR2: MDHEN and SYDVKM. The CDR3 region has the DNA TGTGCCAGCTTAGACAGCAATCAGCCCCAGCATTTT. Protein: CASLDSNQPQHF.